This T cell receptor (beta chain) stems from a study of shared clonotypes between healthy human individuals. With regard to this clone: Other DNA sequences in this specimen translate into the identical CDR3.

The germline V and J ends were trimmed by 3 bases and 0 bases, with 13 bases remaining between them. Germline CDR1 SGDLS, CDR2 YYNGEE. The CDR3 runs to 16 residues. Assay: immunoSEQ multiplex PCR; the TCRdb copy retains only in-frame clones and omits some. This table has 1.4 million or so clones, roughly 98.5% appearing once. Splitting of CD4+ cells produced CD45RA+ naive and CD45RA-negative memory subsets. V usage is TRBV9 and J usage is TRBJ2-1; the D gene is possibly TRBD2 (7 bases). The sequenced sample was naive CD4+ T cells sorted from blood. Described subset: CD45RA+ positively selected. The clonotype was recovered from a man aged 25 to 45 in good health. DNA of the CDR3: TGTGCCAGCAGCGCCGGGGGCGGGAGCTCCTACAATGAGCAGTTCTTC. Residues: CASSAGGGSSYNEQFF.